Listed below are T cell receptor beta chains from one sample, sequenced in a study of blood T cell repertoires in COVID-19. Data came from immunoSEQ multiplex PCR; TCRdb stores just in-frame clones and leaves some out. Among 200,000 to 300,000 clones listed, around 85% were seen once. Sequencing was carried out using peripheral blood. These receptors came from an elderly woman with acute or convalescent COVID-19. Both conserved end residues are part of each CDR3. The D gene is left open where the match is weak. Size tells how often a clone was seen (once, few, many) or the class of an expanded clone, and some rows leave it out.

v_call,j_call,cdr3_length,d_call,clone_size,cdr3_nt,cdr3_aa
TRBV9,TRBJ1-2,15,.,.,TGTGCCAGCAGCGTAGAAGGCCCGCCGGGCTATGGCTACACCTTC,CASSVEGPPGYGYTF
TRBV12-1,TRBJ1-6,14,.,.,TGTGCCAGCCCTTTAACTTTTTCTAATTCACCCCTCCACTTT,CASPLTFSNSPLHF
TRBV27,TRBJ2-1,15,.,.,TGTGCCAGCCGGACTGGGCAGGGAGGTTACAATGAGCAGTTCTTC,CASRTGQGGYNEQFF
TRBV6-1,TRBJ1-3,16,.,.,TGTGCCAGCAGTGAAACCTCAGGTTTCTCTGGAAACACCATATATTTT,CASSETSGFSGNTIYF
TRBV7-2,TRBJ2-7,11,.,.,TGTGCCAGCAGCCCGGCCTACGAGCAGTACTTC,CASSPAYEQYF
TRBV9,TRBJ1-1,15,.,.,TGTGCCAGCAGCGTAGCAAGGGCAGGGCGGACTGAAGCTTTCTTT,CASSVARAGRTEAFF
TRBV6-4,TRBJ2-3,15,.,.,TGTGCCAGCAGTGACGCCGGGGGAGGAACAGATACGCAGTATTTT,CASSDAGGGTDTQYF
TRBV6-6,TRBJ2-5,15,TRBD1,once,TGTGCCAGCAGTTACCCTCCAGGGGGCCAAGAGACCCAGTACTTC,CASSYPPGGQETQYF
TRBV28,TRBJ1-6,15,TRBD1,few,TGTGCCAGCAGCCCAGACAGGGTGCGGAATTCACCCCTCCACTTT,CASSPDRVRNSPLHF
TRBV30,TRBJ2-3,16,TRBD2,.,TGTGCCTGGAGTGTAGTACTAGCGGGAGCAGCAGATACGCAGTATTTT,CAWSVVLAGAADTQYF
TRBV3-1/TRBV3-2,TRBJ1-6,14,TRBD1,.,TGTGCCAGCACCACAGGGACAGTGGGTTCACCCCTCCACTTT,CASTTGTVGSPLHF
TRBV4-2,TRBJ2-3,15,.,once,TGTGCCAGCAGCCAAGATCGTGGCCGCACAGATACGCAGTATTTT,CASSQDRGRTDTQYF
TRBV14,TRBJ1-2,16,.,once,TGTGCCAGCAGCCAATATAACAATCGGGCTAACTATGGCTACACCTTC,CASSQYNNRANYGYTF
TRBV12-3/TRBV12-4,TRBJ1-2,13,.,.,TGTGCCAGCAGTTTGCGTCAAGCCTATGGCTACACCTTC,CASSLRQAYGYTF
TRBV19,TRBJ2-7,15,TRBD1,.,TGTGCCAGTAGTACTGCGGGACAGGTTAACTACGAGCAGTACTTC,CASSTAGQVNYEQYF
TRBV3-1/TRBV3-2,TRBJ1-3,15,.,.,TGTGCCAGCAGCGAGATGTGGCGGTCTGGAAACACCATATATTTT,CASSEMWRSGNTIYF
TRBV9,TRBJ2-3,16,TRBD2,.,TGTGCCAGCAGCGTAGGGGTTAGCGGGGCCACAGATACGCAGTATTTT,CASSVGVSGATDTQYF
TRBV3-1/TRBV3-2,TRBJ2-1,18,.,.,TGTGCCAGCAGCCAAGATCCCCCCCCTACGTCCCTCTACAATGAGCAGTTCTTC,CASSQDPPPTSLYNEQFF
TRBV5-1,TRBJ1-3,15,.,.,TGCGCCAGCAGCTTGACAGGCAGCTCTGGAAACACCATATATTTT,CASSLTGSSGNTIYF
TRBV5-5,TRBJ1-5,14,.,.,TGTGCCAGCAGCTGGGGCCAGGGCCGGACGCCCCAGCATTTT,CASSWGQGRTPQHF
TRBV5-6,TRBJ1-1,11,.,.,TGTGCCAGCAGCTTGTATGCTGAAGCTTTCTTT,CASSLYAEAFF
TRBV6-6,TRBJ2-7,12,.,once,TGTGCCAGCAGCTCCAGCGCTTACGAGCAGTACTTC,CASSSSAYEQYF
TRBV5-6,TRBJ1-2,14,.,.,TGTGCCAGCACAGCAGGTGCAGTCCTCTATGGCTACACCTTC,CASTAGAVLYGYTF
TRBV14,TRBJ1-2,12,.,.,TGTGCCAGCAGCCAAGCGCCAGGAAGGTACACCTTC,CASSQAPGRYTF
TRBV27,TRBJ2-3,16,TRBD2,.,TGTGCCAGCAGTTTACGGCTAGCGGGAGACGCAGATACGCAGTATTTT,CASSLRLAGDADTQYF
TRBV19,TRBJ2-2,12,.,.,TGTGCCAGTGCAGGGTTCGGCGGGGAGCTGTTTTTT,CASAGFGGELFF
TRBV5-1,TRBJ2-1,16,TRBD2,.,TGCGCCAGCAGCTTGGACCTAGCGGGAGGCACCAATGAGCAGTTCTTC,CASSLDLAGGTNEQFF
TRBV19,TRBJ2-5,16,.,.,TGTGCCAGTAGTACATCAGGGGTTTGGGTCCAACAGACCCAGTACTTC,CASSTSGVWVQQTQYF